This T cell receptor beta chain was captured in a study of T cells in localized non-small cell lung cancer. Study-wide results and limits: Tumor samples were not multi-region, leaving intratumor heterogeneity unexcluded.

The repertoire was sequenced with immunoSEQ multiplex PCR; TCRdb's copy has only in-frame clones and lacks some. The sample records some 35,000 clones, approximately 90% being singletons. Germline-derived CDR1 and CDR2 are SGHRS and YFSETQ. CDR3 length: 15 amino acids. The V and J ends lost 7 bases and 1 base, in that order; junction bases with no gene match: 6. Points on this clone: Its matching antigen is unknown.

The TCR sequence derives from a female donor aged 60 or older with stage I lung adenocarcinoma. Specimen: peripheral blood, collected before any cancer treatment. The chain has TRBV5-1 and TRBJ2-2; 8 bases match TRBD1. The DNA for the CDR3 is TGCGCCAGCCGAAGGACAGGGATGAACACCGGGGAGCTGTTTTTT. It encodes CASRRTGMNTGELFF. The full variable domain, its missing parts supplied by reference TRBV5-1 and TRBJ2-2, is KAGVTQTPRYLIKTRGQQVTLSCSPISGHRSVSWYQQTPGQGLQFLFEYFSETQRNKGNFPGRFSGRQFSNSRSEMNVSTLELGDSALYLCASRRTGMNTGELFFGEGSRLTVL.